These 4 T cell receptor beta chains were all obtained from the same sample, sequenced in a study of shared clonotypes between healthy human individuals. TCRdb's table, derived via immunoSEQ multiplex PCR, lists solely in-frame clones and lacks some. The sample lists about 2.4 million clones, 90% to 95% occurring once. Sequencing input: naive CD4+ T cells from PBMCs. The subset is: CD45RA+ positively selected. Receptor source: a man in his late teens or twenties in good health. Some clones in this sample may be carry-over from other donors' samples.

The chain recombines TRBV30 with TRBJ2-7, with TRBD1 matching over 11 bases. CDR3 length: 18 residues. Germline loops: CDR1 GTSNPN, CDR2 SVGIG (reference sequence). Trimming removed 2 bases from V and 7 bases from J; junction bases left unmatched: 19. CDR3 in DNA: TGTGCCTGGAGTAAAACCTCGTTTTACGGACAGGGGGCGCGTGAGCAGTACTTC. Its translation is CAWSKTSFYGQGAREQYF.

This clone has just one count. This rearrangement joins TRBV6-1 to TRBJ2-5, with 7 positions matching TRBD1. Per germline, CDR1 MNHNS and CDR2 SASEGT. Trimming at V came to 5 bases and at J to 5 bases, leaving 8 bases not matched to a gene. The CDR3 totals 14 residues. The CDR3 bases are TGTGCCAGCAGTATCAACAGGGGTCCGGAGACCCAGTACTTC. It specifies CASSINRGPETQYF.

The chain carries TRBV27 and TRBJ2-1; a possible D gene is TRBD1 (5 bases). Trimming shortened V by 7 bases and J by 4 bases, and 17 bases separated the two germline ends. CDR1 MNHEY and CDR2 SMNVEV come from the germline V gene (reference sequence). CDR3 length equals 15 residues. CDR3 coding DNA: TGTGCCAGCAACCGCCGGCAGGGCTTTTACAATGAGCAGTTCTTC. This gives the protein CASNRRQGFYNEQFF.

V usage is TRBV15 and J usage is TRBJ2-7; D unresolved. In germline, CDR1 is LNHNV, CDR2 YYDKDF (reference sequence). The V gene lost 0 bases and the J gene lost 6 bases, with 6 bases spanning the gap. The CDR3 totals 12 residues. DNA of the CDR3: TGTGCCACCAGCAGAGAGGGGTTCGAGCAGTACTTC. Translated: CATSREGFEQYF.